The 4 T cell receptor beta chains presented below share a single source sample, sequenced in a study of CD8+ T cells in alopecia areata. Extracted RNA was reverse transcribed into cDNA, the sequencing template. TCRdb's table, derived via immunoSEQ multiplex PCR, lists solely in-frame clones and lacks some. The table includes about 220,000 clones, around three fifths detected once. Treatment: oral pan-JAK inhibitor, 5-10 mg twice daily. The material was CD4+ T cells sorted from blood, obtained at week 4, from a patient treated with tofacitinib. The source of these receptors is a human donor with alopecia areata.

This chain links TRBV5-1 with TRBJ2-3; D unresolved. Germline values: CDR1 SGHRS, CDR2 YFSETQ. V lost 5 bases and J 0 bases, leaving 4 bases between the germline ends. This CDR3 is built from 12 residues. CDR3 bases: TGCGCCAGCAGAGAAAGCACAGATACGCAGTATTTT. As protein: CASRESTDTQYF.

V and J are TRBV7-2 and TRBJ2-7; TRBD2 is a possible D gene (7 bases). Trimming left V 1 base short and J 2 bases short, with 15 bases between. The CDR3 is made up of 16 amino acids. CDR1 is SGHTA and CDR2 is FQGNSA in the germline V gene. CDR3 in DNA: TGTGCCAGCAGCTTAGATGGCGGGGGCCCAACCTACGAGCAGTACTTC. Encoded protein: CASSLDGGGPTYEQYF.

The genes are TRBV9 and TRBJ1-2; 10 nucleotides match TRBD1. Germline trimming cut 1 base from V and 3 bases from J; bases unmatched to any gene: 6. The length of the CDR3 is 16 residues. The V gene's germline CDR1 is SGDLS and CDR2 YYNGEE. CDR3 loop: CASSVSGTGDDYGYTF. The CDR3 region has the DNA TGTGCCAGCAGCGTATCCGGGACAGGGGATGACTATGGCTACACCTTC.

J is TRBJ2-7 and V is TRBV6-5, with D tentatively TRBD2 (5 bases). The V and J ends lost 2 bases and 4 bases respectively, with 18 bases between them. This CDR3 region has 16 residues. Per germline, CDR1 MNHEY and CDR2 SVGAGI. The CDR3 spells CASSYTGVGRNYEQYF. The CDR3 nucleotides are TGTGCCAGCAGTTACACCGGGGTCGGTCGTAATTACGAGCAGTACTTC.